What follows describes a single T cell receptor (beta chain). Its antigen is unidentified. The sample belongs to a study of shared clonotypes between healthy human individuals. The study's findings and limits: Clonotypes that were shared across a handful of donors made up 4% to 6% of naive CD4 clonotypes.

TCRdb's copy holds only in-frame clones and misses some; the assay was immunoSEQ multiplex PCR. In the table there are about 2 million clones, about 95% of which are singletons. Germline loops: CDR1 SGHDT, CDR2 YYEEEE. Trimming shortened V by 4 bases and J by 0 bases, and 12 bases separated the two germline ends. This CDR3 is built from 15 residues. As defined, naive CD8 cells were CD45RO-negative and positively selected for CCR7, with terminally differentiated effector memory CD45RA+ cells excluded. This receptor was taken from a man between 18 and 35 years old in good health. Input material: naive CD8+ T cells sorted from blood. The V and J genes are TRBV5-6 and TRBJ2-3, with D tentatively TRBD2 (6 bases). For the CDR3, the DNA is TGTGCCAGCAGCCCCCGGGACTTTAGCACAGATACGCAGTATTTT. Translated: CASSPRDFSTDTQYF.